This T cell receptor beta chain derives from a study of regulatory T cells in long-lasting Graves disease. The CDR3 extends over 14 amino acids. V dropped 3 bases and J dropped 1 base, with 8 bases sitting between them. Looked up from germline, CDR1 is KGHDR and CDR2 is SFDVKD. Time point here: newly diagnosed GD, antithyroid drugs for less than 3 months. With RNA extracted from PBMCs as input, the TCR library was made. This clonotype has only a few counts. Its antigen is currently unknown. Assembly of TCR beta libraries relied on iRepertoire HTBI primers together with Arm-PCR of CDR3 regions. In TCRdb, the multiplex PCR reads were re-called with MiXCR into one record per CDR3 protein. The sample yields roughly 500,000 distinct CDR3 sequences, more than 10% seen once. General study points: Accuracy was perhaps lowered by the small sample size.

This sample was shared with a second study, whose subject was T cells in Graves' hyperthyroidism and ophthalmopathy. Per that paper: The TCR CDR3 first-round RT-PCR relied on the HTBI primer set.

The V call is TRBV24-1, the J call TRBJ1-1; D remains ambiguous. The specimen was peripheral blood mononuclear cells (PBMCs), collected at new diagnosis, from a patient treated with antithyroid drugs. The TCR sequence derives from a woman in her twenties or thirties with Graves disease. The CDR3 sequence is CATSDTTGNTEAFF. CDR3 in DNA: TGTGCCACCAGTGATACAACTGGGAACACTGAAGCTTTCTTT.